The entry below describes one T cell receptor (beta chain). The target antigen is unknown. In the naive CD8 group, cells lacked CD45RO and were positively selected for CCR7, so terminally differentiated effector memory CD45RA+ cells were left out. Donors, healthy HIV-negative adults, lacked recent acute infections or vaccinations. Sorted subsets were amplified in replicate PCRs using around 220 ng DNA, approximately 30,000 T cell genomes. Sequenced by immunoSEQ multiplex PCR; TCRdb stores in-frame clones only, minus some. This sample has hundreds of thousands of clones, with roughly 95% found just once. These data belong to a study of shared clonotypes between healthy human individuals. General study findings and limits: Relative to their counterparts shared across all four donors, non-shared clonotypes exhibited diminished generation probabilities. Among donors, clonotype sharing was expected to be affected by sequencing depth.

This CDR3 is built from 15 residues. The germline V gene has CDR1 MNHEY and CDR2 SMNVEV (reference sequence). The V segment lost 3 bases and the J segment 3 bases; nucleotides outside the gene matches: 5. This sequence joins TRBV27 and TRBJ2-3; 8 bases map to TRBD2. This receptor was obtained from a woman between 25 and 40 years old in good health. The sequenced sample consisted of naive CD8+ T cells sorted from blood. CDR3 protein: CASSFSSGYTDTQYF. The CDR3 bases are TGTGCCAGCAGTTTCTCTAGCGGGTATACAGATACGCAGTATTTT.